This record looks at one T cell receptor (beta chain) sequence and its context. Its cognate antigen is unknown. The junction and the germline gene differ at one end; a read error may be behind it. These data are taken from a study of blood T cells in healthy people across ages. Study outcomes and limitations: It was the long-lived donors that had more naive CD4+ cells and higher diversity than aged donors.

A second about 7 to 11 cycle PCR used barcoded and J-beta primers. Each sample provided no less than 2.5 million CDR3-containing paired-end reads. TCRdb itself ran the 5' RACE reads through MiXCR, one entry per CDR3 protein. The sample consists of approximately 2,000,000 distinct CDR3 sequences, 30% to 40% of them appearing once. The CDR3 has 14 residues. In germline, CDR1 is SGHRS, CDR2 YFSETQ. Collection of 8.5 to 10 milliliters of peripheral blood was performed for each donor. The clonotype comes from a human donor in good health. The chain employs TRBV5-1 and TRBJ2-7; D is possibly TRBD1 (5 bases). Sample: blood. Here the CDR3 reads CASSWEDSSCEQYF. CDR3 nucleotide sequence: TGCGCCAGCAGCTGGGAAGACAGTTCCTGCGAGCAGTACTTC.